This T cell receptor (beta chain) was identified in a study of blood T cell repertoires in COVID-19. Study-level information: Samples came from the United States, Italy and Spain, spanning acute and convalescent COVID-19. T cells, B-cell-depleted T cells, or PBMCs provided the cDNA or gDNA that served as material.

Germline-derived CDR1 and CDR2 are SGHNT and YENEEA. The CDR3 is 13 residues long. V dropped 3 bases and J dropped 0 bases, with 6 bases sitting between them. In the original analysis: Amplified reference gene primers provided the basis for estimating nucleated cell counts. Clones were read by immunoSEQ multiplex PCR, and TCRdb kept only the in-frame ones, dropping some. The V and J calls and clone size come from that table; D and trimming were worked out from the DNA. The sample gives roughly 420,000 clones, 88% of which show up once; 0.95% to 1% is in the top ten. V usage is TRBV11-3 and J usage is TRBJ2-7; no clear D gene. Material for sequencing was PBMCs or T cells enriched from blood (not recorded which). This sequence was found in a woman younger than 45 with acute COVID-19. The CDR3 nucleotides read TGTGCCAGCAGCTTCACAGCCTCCTACGAGCAGTACTTC. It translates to CASSFTASYEQYF.